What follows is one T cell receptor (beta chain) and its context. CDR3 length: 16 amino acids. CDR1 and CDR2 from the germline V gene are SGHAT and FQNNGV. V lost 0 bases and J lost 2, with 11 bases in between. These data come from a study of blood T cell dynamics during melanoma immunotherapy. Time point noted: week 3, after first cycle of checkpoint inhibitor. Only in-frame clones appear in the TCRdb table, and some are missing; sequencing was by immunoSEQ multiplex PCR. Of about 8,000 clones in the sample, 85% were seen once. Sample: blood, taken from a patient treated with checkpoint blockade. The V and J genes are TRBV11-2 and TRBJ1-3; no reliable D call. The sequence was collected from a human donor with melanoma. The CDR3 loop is CASSLDQGVAGNTIYF. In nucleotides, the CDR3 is TGTGCCAGCAGCTTAGATCAAGGCGTAGCTGGAAACACCATATATTTT.